The 26 T cell receptor beta chains below all came from one sample that was sequenced in a study of T-cell memory formation after mild COVID-19 listed by TCRdb under 2021. The library was obtained by 5' RACE. Sequencing took place on an Illumina NovaSeq 6000. TCRdb cleaned the public reads at Q25 with fastp, built clones with MiXCR and kept in-frame beta chains. Rows are combined by CDR3 protein, so each entry shows the most common genes and DNA. The sample includes hundreds of thousands of distinct CDR3 sequences, with less than 25% observed a single time. Of the sample, roughly 8.1% falls within the top ten clones. What was sequenced was PBMCs or a T cell subset sorted from them (not recorded which). All receptors come from an adult woman who had mild COVID-19 (a few samples of this study predate the infection). The sample titles of this study are shuffled in the database, so cell type and time point are left out; the donor was told from shared clones.

The V and J genes are TRBV12-3 or TRBV12-4 and TRBJ1-1; possibly TRBD1 for D (6 bases). CDR3 length equals 13 residues. The V end was cut by 7 bases, the J end by 4 bases, with 13 bases between. For the CDR3, the DNA is TGTGCCAGCAAGTGGGGGGGGCCCACTGAAGCTTTCTTT. Encoded protein: CASKWGGPTEAFF.

This chain joins TRBV5-1 and TRBJ2-3; D gene ambiguous. CDR1 and CDR2 (germline): SGHRS, YFSETQ. V lost 4 bases and J 2 bases, leaving 17 bases between the germline ends. The CDR3 has 16 residues. For the CDR3, the DNA is TGCGCCAGCAGCCCATCAGACATAGGGATCACAGATACGCAGTATTTT. It codes for CASSPSDIGITDTQYF.

This clonotype was seen a handful of times. The chain has TRBV5-6 and TRBJ2-6; weak D call: TRBD1 (6 bases). V was trimmed by 4 bases and J by 2 bases, leaving 10 bases between them. CDR1 is SGHDT and CDR2 is YYEEEE in the germline V gene. The CDR3 extends over 15 amino acids. CDR3 in amino acids: CASSQTGTGANVLTF. Written as DNA, the CDR3 is TGTGCCAGCAGCCAAACAGGGACTGGGGCCAACGTCCTGACTTTC.

This chain joins TRBV18 and TRBJ1-1; D not certain. CDR3 size: 12 residues. The germline V gene has CDR1 KGHSH and CDR2 LQKENI. V lost 5 bases and J 1 base, leaving 5 bases between the germline ends. The CDR3 loop reads CASSAENTEAFF. The CDR3 region has the DNA TGTGCCAGCTCAGCGGAGAACACTGAAGCTTTCTTT.

This chain connects TRBV20-1 to TRBJ2-2; 7 bases fit TRBD1. In germline, CDR1 is DFQATT, CDR2 SNEGSKA (reference sequence). Losses at the gene ends were 3 bases for V and 1 base for J; bases not matched to a gene: 5. The length of the CDR3 is 15 residues. The CDR3 sequence: CSASDRVKNTGELFF. The CDR3 DNA is TGCAGTGCTAGCGACAGGGTGAAGAACACCGGGGAGCTGTTTTTT.

This clonotype came up a few times. The V gene is TRBV7-2, the J gene TRBJ1-1, with D maybe TRBD1 (5 bases). Germline V gene sequence: CDR1 SGHTA, CDR2 FQGNSA. The CDR3 runs to 14 residues. Trimming took 2 bases from V and 3 from J, leaving 10 bases between them. The CDR3 spells CASSLSGTYTEAFF. CDR3 DNA sequence: TGTGCCAGCAGCTTATCAGGGACCTACACTGAAGCTTTCTTT.

This clonotype occurred once. The genes are TRBV7-2 and TRBJ1-1, with no clear D. V shed 0 bases and J shed 3 bases, with 5 bases lying between them. The CDR3 sequence is 13 residues long. Germline loops: CDR1 SGHTA, CDR2 FQGNSA. The CDR3 nucleotides read TGTGCCAGCAGCTTAGCTCGACACACTGAAGCTTTCTTT. Its protein is CASSLARHTEAFF.

The V gene is TRBV6-2 or TRBV6-3, the J gene TRBJ1-1; D may be TRBD1 (5 bases). The CDR3 loop spans 11 amino acids. Germline V lookup: CDR1 MNHEY, CDR2 SVGEGT. With 9 bases removed from V and 4 bases from J, the gap between germline ends came to 9 bases. CDR3 residues: CARGAATEAFF. The CDR3 DNA reads as TGTGCCAGAGGGGCGGCCACTGAAGCTTTCTTT.

The chain links TRBV4-3 to TRBJ2-5, with 8 bases fitting TRBD2. The V and J ends lost 0 bases and 1 base, in that order; junction bases with no gene match: 7. The CDR3 is made up of 17 amino acids. Germline V CDR1 and CDR2: LGHNA, YSLEER. CDR3 DNA: TGCGCCAGCAGCCAAGAGGTGGCGGGAGGTGGCCAAGAGACCCAGTACTTC. Translating it yields CASSQEVAGGGQETQYF.

CDR3 amino acids: CSVARGPNSPLHF. The CDR3 DNA sequence: TGCAGCGTTGCTCGAGGACCTAATTCACCCCTCCACTTT. V and J are TRBV29-1 and TRBJ1-6; D call uncertain. Germline V CDR1 and CDR2: SQVTM, ANQGSEA. This CDR3 is 13 amino acids long. Trimming shortened V by 4 bases and J by 6 bases, and 10 bases separated the two germline ends.

The CDR3 here is CATSEGGGGGETQYF. As DNA, the CDR3 is TGTGCCACCAGCGAAGGGGGCGGGGGAGGAGAGACCCAGTACTTC. V gene TRBV15 combines with J gene TRBJ2-5; either TRBD1 or TRBD2 may fit D (7 bases each). V shed 5 bases and J shed 4 bases, with 17 bases lying between them. The germline V gene has CDR1 LNHNV and CDR2 YYDKDF (reference sequence). This CDR3 is 15 amino acids long.

This chain links TRBV5-1 with TRBJ2-5, with 10 nucleotides matching TRBD2. This CDR3 comprises 16 residues. Germline values: CDR1 SGHRS, CDR2 YFSETQ. Trimming cost V 1 base and J 2 bases; bases outside gene matches: 5. CDR3 bases: TGCGCCAGCAGCTTGTCGGCTAGCGGGGGACAAGAGACCCAGTACTTC. It specifies CASSLSASGGQETQYF.

This chain joins TRBV12-3 or TRBV12-4 and TRBJ2-1; TRBD2 matches at 13 bases. The CDR3 sequence is 19 residues long. After removal of 1 base from V and 6 bases from J, the junction contained 12 bases not matched to a gene. CDR3 protein: CASSLGPGEGLAGLNEQFF. Here the CDR3 DNA reads TGTGCCAGCAGTTTAGGCCCGGGGGAGGGACTAGCGGGGCTCAATGAGCAGTTCTTC.

This clonotype came up a few times. This chain uses TRBV9 with TRBJ2-7, with D possibly TRBD2 on 6 matching bases. Germline V gene lookup returns CDR1 SGDLS and CDR2 YYNGEE. V shed 4 bases and J shed 5 bases, with 19 bases lying between them. CDR3 size: 15 residues. The CDR3 region has the DNA TGTGCCAGCAGCTCCGACGGGAGAGGCCAGAACGAGCAGTACTTC. It translates to CASSSDGRGQNEQYF.

This clonotype was counted a few times. V is TRBV5-1 and J is TRBJ1-2; 9 nucleotides agree with TRBD1. The CDR3 runs to 13 residues. Germline values: CDR1 SGHRS, CDR2 YFSETQ. After removal of 3 bases from V and 7 bases from J, the junction contained 4 bases not matched to a gene. This CDR3 reads CASSWGTGFGYTF. The CDR3 DNA reads as TGCGCCAGCAGCTGGGGGACAGGGTTTGGCTACACCTTC.

This clonotype was seen a few times. The chain carries TRBV14 and TRBJ2-4; 12 bases line up with TRBD2. The CDR3 loop spans 19 amino acids. The ends lost 4 bases at V and 0 bases at J; junction bases unmatched: 10. The germline V gene encodes CDR1 SGHDN and CDR2 FVKESK. The CDR3 DNA sequence: TGTGCCAGCAGCCGCACCGGGACTAGCGGGTCTCTAGCCAAAAACATTCAGTACTTC. Translating it yields CASSRTGTSGSLAKNIQYF.

The chain links TRBV6-2 or TRBV6-3 to TRBJ1-2; the match to TRBD1 covers 8 bases. V trimming: 5 bases; J trimming: 3 bases; junction bases outside the gene matches: 8. The CDR3 contains 15 residues. Germline CDR1 is MNHEY and CDR2 is SVGEGT. The CDR3 DNA follows: TGTGCCAGCAGTCCCGACAGGGGAAGCTACTATGGCTACACCTTC. The encoded protein is CASSPDRGSYYGYTF.

The chain carries TRBV5-1 and TRBJ2-5, with 8 bases identical to TRBD2. This CDR3 is built from 14 residues. Per germline, CDR1 SGHRS and CDR2 YFSETQ. With V trimmed by 6 bases and J by 5 bases, 9 bases remained unmatched. The CDR3 loop reads CASTPQVAGETQYF. The CDR3 DNA reads as TGCGCCAGCACCCCCCAGGTAGCGGGGGAGACCCAGTACTTC. Complete variable domain (other parts from reference TRBV5-1 and TRBJ2-5): KAGVTQTPRYLIKTRGQQVTLSCSPISGHRSVSWYQQTPGQGLQFLFEYFSETQRNKGNFPGRFSGRQFSNSRSEMNVSTLELGDSALYLCASTPQVAGETQYFGPGTRLLVL.

The V and J genes are TRBV7-3 and TRBJ1-6, with 7 bases fitting TRBD1. This CDR3 spans 15 amino acids. V lost 5 bases to trimming and J lost 4 bases; unmatched junction nucleotides: 5. Per germline, CDR1 SGHTA and CDR2 FQGTGA. The CDR3 region is CASSARQGYNSPLHF. CDR3 nucleotide sequence: TGTGCCAGCAGCGCTCGACAGGGATATAATTCACCCCTCCACTTT.

This clonotype appeared once. The rearrangement links TRBV29-1 to TRBJ1-2, with a possible D match to TRBD1 (6 bases). V was clipped by 6 bases and J by 4 bases, with 12 bases between them. In germline, CDR1 is SQVTM, CDR2 ANQGSEA. CDR3 size: 12 residues. CDR3 loop: CSVDRSPYGYTF. As DNA, the CDR3 is TGCAGCGTCGACAGGTCTCCCTATGGCTACACCTTC.

This clonotype was counted between two and nine times. This CDR3 reads CASSIRTSRGWFSEQFF. CDR3 DNA: TGTGCCAGTAGTATAAGAACTAGTCGGGGGTGGTTTAGTGAGCAGTTCTTC. The V gene is TRBV19, the J gene TRBJ2-1; perhaps TRBD2 as D (6 bases). Trimming shortened V by 2 bases and J by 9 bases, and 23 bases separated the two germline ends. Germline CDR1 reads LNHDA; CDR2 reads SQIVND (reference sequence). CDR3 size: 17 residues. The variable domain in full, with the rest retrieved from reference TRBV19 and TRBJ2-1, is DGGITQSPKYLFRKEGQNVTLSCEQNLNHDAMYWYRQDPGQGLRLIYYSQIVNDFQKGDIAEGYSVSREKKESFPLTVTSAQKNPTAFYLCASSIRTSRGWFSEQFFGPGTRLTVL.

This clonotype was seen only a few times. This chain links TRBV7-6 with TRBJ2-7, with D perhaps TRBD2 (5 bases). Germline CDR1 SGHVS, CDR2 FNYEAQ. The CDR3 runs 12 residues. V lost 4 bases and J 7 bases, leaving 11 bases between the germline ends. CDR3 coding DNA: TGTGCCAGCAGCTCCGAGGGCGGTGAGCAGTACTTC. This codes for CASSSEGGEQYF.

The chain employs TRBV11-3 and TRBJ2-3; no firm D call. Germline lookup yields CDR1 SGHNT and CDR2 YENEEA. The CDR3 runs 14 residues. Trimming took off 4 bases at V and 0 bases at J, with 8 bases between the two ends. CDR3 in amino acids: CASSSDGSTDTQYF. DNA of the CDR3: TGTGCCAGCAGCTCCGACGGTAGCACAGATACGCAGTATTTT.

This clonotype was seen repeatedly, ten times or more. The rearrangement joins TRBV5-1 to TRBJ2-1; TRBD2 matches 10 bases. Germline V gene sequence: CDR1 SGHRS, CDR2 YFSETQ. This CDR3 contains 15 residues. Trimming took 5 bases from V and 3 from J; bases not matched to a gene: 5. The CDR3 loop reads CASRIAGGDYNEQFF. The CDR3 DNA follows: TGCGCCAGCAGAATAGCGGGAGGAGACTACAATGAGCAGTTCTTC.

The sample holds a few counts of this clonotype. The chain has TRBV7-9 and TRBJ2-7, with D possibly matching TRBD1 (6 bases). The length of the CDR3 is 15 residues. CDR1 SEHNR and CDR2 FQNEAQ come from the germline V gene (reference sequence). The ends were cut back, 0 bases at V and 5 bases at J, with 14 bases in the middle. In DNA, the CDR3 is TGTGCCAGCAGCTTAGCGGGGGCGGCAACCCACGAGCAGTACTTC. Its protein product is CASSLAGAATHEQYF.

This sequence joins TRBV19 and TRBJ2-3; unclear D gene. Trimming removed 4 bases at V and 6 bases at J, with 8 bases between. The CDR3 is made up of 12 amino acids. Germline V gene data show CDR1 as LNHDA and CDR2 as SQIVND (reference sequence). CDR3 sequence: CASSTYRDTQYF. The CDR3, as DNA: TGTGCCAGTAGTACGTATAGGGATACGCAGTATTTT.